Listed below are T cell receptor beta chains from one sample, sequenced in a study of control samples from healthy donors and cancer patients. TCRdb's table, derived via immunoSEQ multiplex PCR, lists solely in-frame clones and lacks some. The table shows about 44,000 clones, with over 75% occurring only once. The sequencing input was PBMCs. The source of these receptors is a woman aged 55-75 years with lung cancer. Each CDR3 is given with its conserved first and last residue. Each record gives: J gene, D gene, V gene, clone size, CDR3 DNA, CDR3 protein. The D gene is left open where the match is weak. Some rows mark clone size as missing; the rest say once, few, many or name a class of expanded clone.

>TRBJ2-3|TRBD2|TRBV4-2|.
TGTGCCAGCAGCCAAGATGTGTGGTCTAGCGGAGCGGACACAGATACGCAGTATTTT
CASSQDVWSSGADTDTQYF
>TRBJ2-5|.|TRBV7-9|.
TGTGCCAGCAGCCCCCCCCAAGAGACCCAGTACTTC
CASSPPQETQYF
>TRBJ2-7|TRBD2|TRBV6-5|.
TGTGCCAGCAGTTCTATTACCGGGACTAGCTTCTACGAGCAGTACTTC
CASSSITGTSFYEQYF
>TRBJ1-6|.|TRBV19|.
TGTGCCAGTAGTAATAGGATACATAATTCACCCCTCCACTTT
CASSNRIHNSPLHF
>TRBJ1-4|.|TRBV9|.
TGTGCCAGCAGCTTCCACGAGGGAACTGGTCGTGAAAAACTGTTTTTT
CASSFHEGTGREKLFF
>TRBJ2-5|.|TRBV7-2|.
TGTGCCAGCAGCTTAAGCGGGTCCAGGGGAGAGACCCAGTACTTC
CASSLSGSRGETQYF
>TRBJ2-5|TRBD2|TRBV6-1|.
TGTGCCAGCAGTAAAGCGGGAGGCCCTGCTTACTTC
CASSKAGGPAYF
>TRBJ2-3|TRBD2|TRBV7-7|.
TGTGCCAGCAGCCCAGCGGGGAACACAGATACGCAGTATTTT
CASSPAGNTDTQYF
>TRBJ2-3|.|TRBV4-2|.
TGTGCCAGCACCAGCAGGGGGGCGGCGGGCACAGATACGCAGTATTTT
CASTSRGAAGTDTQYF
>TRBJ2-2|TRBD1|TRBV5-6|.
TGTGCCAGCAGCTTGGTACGGGTGGACAGGGGGCCTGACACCGGGGAGCTGTTTTTT
CASSLVRVDRGPDTGELFF
>TRBJ1-2|.|TRBV9|.
TGTGCCAGCAGCGTAGGGTCACCCTTCTCTAGCGGCTACACCTTC
CASSVGSPFSSGYTF
>TRBJ2-7|TRBD1|TRBV30|.
TGTGCCTGGAGGTCCCCGGGACAGGGCTACGAGCAGTACTTC
CAWRSPGQGYEQYF
>TRBJ2-1|.|TRBV11-3|.
TGTGCCAGCAGCTTGACCGTGGGGGAGCAGTTCTTC
CASSLTVGEQFF
>TRBJ1-1|.|TRBV2|few
TGTGCCAGCAGGCCAGACATGAACACTGAAGCTTTCTTT
CASRPDMNTEAFF
>TRBJ1-6|.|TRBV18|.
TGTGCCAGCTCACCGGGGGCCAATTCACCCCTCCACTTT
CASSPGANSPLHF
>TRBJ1-1|.|TRBV30|.
TGTGCCTGGAGTGTCGGCGTGGCTGAAGCTTTCTTT
CAWSVGVAEAFF
>TRBJ1-5|.|TRBV19|.
TGTGCCAGTAGTATAGGGCCGGTTAATCAGCCCCAGCATTTT
CASSIGPVNQPQHF
>TRBJ1-1|.|TRBV2|.
TGTGCCAGCAGTAGGGGTTCCAACACTGAAGCTTTCTTT
CASSRGSNTEAFF
>TRBJ1-5|TRBD1|TRBV19|.
TGTGCCAGTAACACCCGGGACAGGGGGTGGGTCAATCAGCCCCAGCATTTT
CASNTRDRGWVNQPQHF
>TRBJ1-1|TRBD1|TRBV9|.
TGTGCCAGCAGCCCCCGGGACAGGGGGACTGAAGCTTTCTTT
CASSPRDRGTEAFF
>TRBJ1-5|.|TRBV19|.
TGTGCCAGCAATACAGGGTCTAGCAATCAGCCCCAGCATTTT
CASNTGSSNQPQHF
>TRBJ2-5|.|TRBV3-1/TRBV3-2|.
TGTGCTACGGGGCGAGAGACCCAGTACTTC
CATGRETQYF
>TRBJ1-1|.|TRBV20-1|.
TGCAGTGGGGAGGGGAACACTGAAGCTTTCTTT
CSGEGNTEAFF
>TRBJ2-1|.|TRBV2|once
TGTGCCAGCGACCCCCGGCCGGGCGAGCAGTTCTTC
CASDPRPGEQFF
>TRBJ1-5|.|TRBV24-1|.
TGTGCCACCAGTGATTCCGGTTTCAATCAGCCCCAGCATTTT
CATSDSGFNQPQHF
>TRBJ2-1|.|TRBV5-4|.
TGTGCCAGCAGCGCGCGCAGTTTCAATGAGCAGTTCTTC
CASSARSFNEQFF
>TRBJ2-5|.|TRBV5-6|.
TGTGCCAGCAGCTTGGTGGTTACAGCCTATCAAGAGACCCAGTACTTC
CASSLVVTAYQETQYF
>TRBJ2-7|TRBD1|TRBV15|.
TGTGCCACCAGCGCCAGACAGGGAGCCTCCTACGAGCAGTACTTC
CATSARQGASYEQYF
>TRBJ2-2|.|TRBV5-5|.
TGTGCCAGCAGCGATTCAGGGCCGAACACCGGGGAGCTGTTTTTT
CASSDSGPNTGELFF
>TRBJ2-5|.|TRBV10-2|few
TGCGCCAGCAGTGAGTCCAGGGGTATAGTCCAAGAGACCCAGTACTTC
CASSESRGIVQETQYF
>TRBJ1-1|.|TRBV9|once
TGTGCCAGCAGCGTAGAGGATTTGGGGGGCGCTGAAGCTTTCTTT
CASSVEDLGGAEAFF
>TRBJ1-5|.|TRBV27|.
TGTGCCAGCAGTTTAATCGGTAGCAATCAGCCCCAGCATTTT
CASSLIGSNQPQHF
>TRBJ2-7|TRBD1|TRBV15|once
TGTGCCACCAGCAGCCCCGGGACAGGGCGGGAGCAGTACTTC
CATSSPGTGREQYF
>TRBJ2-3|.|TRBV7-2|.
TGTGCCAGCAGCCCCCCCCCTTTGGATACGCAGTATTTT
CASSPPPLDTQYF
>TRBJ1-4|.|TRBV10-3|.
TGTGCCATCAGTGACAGGGCCCGGGCAACTAATGAAAAACTGTTTTTT
CAISDRARATNEKLFF
>TRBJ2-7|TRBD2|TRBV7-6|.
TGTGCCAGCAGCGCATCTAGCGGCCTCACCTACGAGCAGTACTTC
CASSASSGLTYEQYF
>TRBJ2-3|TRBD2|TRBV6-1|.
TGTGCCAGCAGTGGGGGACTATCGGCCCTCGGGGACACAGATACGCAGTATTTT
CASSGGLSALGDTDTQYF
>TRBJ1-1|.|TRBV3-1/TRBV3-2|.
TGTGCCAGCAGCTTTTACGGGTTAAACGCTTTCTTT
CASSFYGLNAFF
>TRBJ2-7|.|TRBV7-3|.
TGTGCCAGCAGCTTACCTCAAGAGGACAGCCGCTCCTACGAGCAGTACTTC
CASSLPQEDSRSYEQYF
>TRBJ2-2|.|TRBV11-3|.
TGTGCCAGCAGCGAAGCCGGGGAGCTGTTTTTT
CASSEAGELFF
>TRBJ2-7|TRBD2|TRBV14|.
TGTGCCAGCAGCCTTCCAGTGACGGGGGGCGAGCAGTACTTC
CASSLPVTGGEQYF